Listed here are 23 T cell receptor beta chains from one sample, sequenced in a study of shared clonotypes between healthy human individuals. Only in-frame clones appear in the TCRdb table, and some are missing; sequencing was by immunoSEQ multiplex PCR. The sample carries some 900,000 clones, around 80% recorded once. The sequenced sample consisted of memory CD4+ T cells sorted from blood. As to subset: CD45RA-negative fraction. All receptors derive from a man between 18 and 29 years old in good health.

The chain joins TRBV29-1 to TRBJ2-3; tentatively, D is TRBD1 (6 bases). From germline, CDR1 is SQVTM and CDR2 ANQGSEA. The CDR3 has 13 residues. V gave up 7 bases and J gave up 4 bases, with 15 bases separating them. The DNA of the CDR3 is TGCAGCGGCTACAGGGATTTCGCAGATACGCAGTATTTT. It encodes CSGYRDFADTQYF.

The V call is TRBV27, the J call TRBJ1-2; TRBD1 matches 9 bases. The V and J ends lost 4 bases and 0 bases, in that order; junction bases with no gene match: 3. This CDR3 is 15 amino acids long. Germline V gene data show CDR1 as MNHEY and CDR2 as SMNVEV (reference sequence). The CDR3 loop reads CASSSRQGANYGYTF. CDR3 nucleotide sequence: TGTGCCAGCAGTTCCCGACAGGGGGCTAACTATGGCTACACCTTC.

The V call is TRBV28, the J call TRBJ1-2; TRBD1 matches at 10 bases. V lost 5 bases, J lost 2 bases, and 5 bases stayed unmatched. Germline CDR1 reads MDHEN; CDR2 reads SYDVKM. This CDR3 comprises 15 residues. The CDR3 reads CASSTPTGGNYGYTF. The CDR3, as DNA: TGTGCCAGCAGTACCCCGACAGGGGGCAACTATGGCTACACCTTC.

V is TRBV30 and J is TRBJ1-2; D gene ambiguous. CDR3 length: 13 residues. V gave up 0 bases and J gave up 1 base, with 6 bases separating them. Germline assignment: CDR1 GTSNPN and CDR2 SVGIG (reference sequence). CDR3 residues: CAWSVKFNYGYTF. CDR3 nucleotides: TGTGCCTGGAGTGTAAAATTTAACTATGGCTACACCTTC.

This clone has only one observation. The rearrangement uses TRBV29-1 and TRBJ2-7, with 8 bases aligning to TRBD2. V lost 3 bases and J lost 1; bases outside the gene matches: 5. The CDR3 runs to 14 residues. Germline V gene lookup returns CDR1 SQVTM and CDR2 ANQGSEA. CDR3 bases: TGCAGCGTTGAGCACGGGGGGGCATCCTACGAGCAGTACTTC. Its translation is CSVEHGGASYEQYF.

In regard to this clone: At one end, the junction sequence differs from germline, possibly due to a read error. This rearrangement joins TRBV4-1 to TRBJ2-7, with 9 bases matching TRBD1. This CDR3 is built from 16 residues. Germline V lookup: CDR1 MGHRA, CDR2 YSYEKL. In DNA, the CDR3 is TGCGCCAGCAGCCAAGAGGGGACAGGGTACTCCTCCGAGCAGTACTTC. Translating it yields CASSQEGTGYSSEQYF.

CDR3 nucleotides: TGTGCCAGCAGTGTCTCCAGGGTGGAACAGCCCCAGCATTTT. It encodes CASSVSRVEQPQHF. The rearrangement joins TRBV2 to TRBJ1-5; D is perhaps TRBD1 (5 bases). The CDR3 contains 14 residues. V dropped 4 bases and J dropped 7 bases, with 14 bases sitting between them. In germline, CDR1 is SNHLY, CDR2 FYNNEI. Full variable domain (remainder filled in from reference TRBV2 and TRBJ1-5): EPEVTQTPSHQVTQMGQEVILRCVPISNHLYFYWYRQILGQKVEFLVSFYNNEISEKSEIFDDQFSVERPDGSNFTLKIRSTKLEDSAMYFCASSVSRVEQPQHFGDGTRLSIL.

The chain combines TRBV11-3 with TRBJ2-1; D possibly corresponds to TRBD2 (5 bases). The CDR3 is made up of 14 amino acids. Trimming shortened V by 5 bases and J by 5 bases, and 13 bases separated the two germline ends. Germline CDR1 reads SGHNT; CDR2 reads YENEEA. The CDR3 sequence: CASSGAANNNEQFF. The DNA of the CDR3 is TGTGCCAGCAGCGGAGCGGCTAACAACAATGAGCAGTTCTTC.

The chain links TRBV5-7 to TRBJ2-5; D tentatively fits TRBD1 or TRBD2 (5 bases each). TRBV5-7 has ORF status, its function being uncertain. The V and J ends lost 2 bases and 2 bases respectively, with 10 bases between them. The CDR3 runs to 14 residues. The CDR3 coding sequence is TGTGCCAGCAGCTTCTGGGGGAAACAAGAGACCCAGTACTTC. Amino acids: CASSFWGKQETQYF.

This chain uses TRBV12-5 with TRBJ2-3; weak D call: TRBD2 (6 bases). This CDR3 has 11 residues. V dropped 8 bases and J dropped 9 bases, with 12 bases sitting between them. CDR1 is LGHNT, CDR2 FRNRAP, per germline. CDR3 DNA sequence: TGTGCTAGTCCGACGGGGAGGACGCAGTATTTT. This sequence encodes CASPTGRTQYF.

The chain links TRBV4-1 to TRBJ2-2; D is ambiguous. V shed 3 bases and J shed 3 bases, with 11 bases lying between them. The CDR3 has 15 amino acids. The germline V gene encodes CDR1 MGHRA and CDR2 YSYEKL. Here the CDR3 reads CASSHPRGDTGELFF. CDR3 nucleotide sequence: TGCGCCAGCAGCCACCCCCGTGGCGACACCGGGGAGCTGTTTTTT.

This clone was picked up a small number of times. V and J are TRBV6-5 and TRBJ1-3; unclear D gene. Germline V lookup: CDR1 MNHEY, CDR2 SVGAGI. CDR3 length equals 13 residues. The V and J ends lost 6 bases and 8 bases respectively, with 14 bases between them. CDR3 bases: TGTGCCAGCAGGTCCCGCTCCCAGGACACCATATATTTT. This translates into CASRSRSQDTIYF.

Points on this clone: The sample carries other DNA sequences with the same CDR3. The chain couples TRBV5-1 to TRBJ1-4; TRBD1 might be the D (5 bases). The CDR3 sequence is 12 residues long. Germline loops: CDR1 SGHRS, CDR2 YFSETQ. V was cut by 5 bases and J by 5 bases, with 7 bases left in between. CDR3 DNA sequence: TGCGCCAGCAGTCGGGGGAATGAAAAACTGTTTTTT. Protein product: CASSRGNEKLFF.

The chain joins TRBV19 to TRBJ2-7; possible D gene TRBD1, 6 bases. V was clipped by 4 bases and J by 6 bases, with 13 bases between them. The CDR3 totals 13 residues. The V gene's germline CDR1 is LNHDA and CDR2 SQIVND (reference sequence). The CDR3 bases are TGTGCCAGTAGTAGCCAAACAGGGAGCGAGCAGTACTTC. This encodes CASSSQTGSEQYF. The variable domain in full, completed from reference TRBV19 and TRBJ2-7, reads DGGITQSPKYLFRKEGQNVTLSCEQNLNHDAMYWYRQDPGQGLRLIYYSQIVNDFQKGDIAEGYSVSREKKESFPLTVTSAQKNPTAFYLCASSSQTGSEQYFGPGTRLTVT.

The chain recombines TRBV6-1 with TRBJ1-4; D is possibly TRBD1 (6 bases). V lost 4 bases and J lost 2, with 14 bases in between. Germline V lookup: CDR1 MNHNS, CDR2 SASEGT. CDR3 length: 16 amino acids. DNA of the CDR3: TGTGCCAGCAGTGTCCCCAGGGGAAGGACTAATGAAAAACTGTTTTTT. Residues: CASSVPRGRTNEKLFF.

The V and J genes are TRBV6-6 and TRBJ1-1, with 7 bases that match TRBD1. The ends lost 3 bases at V and 4 bases at J; junction bases unmatched: 8. Germline values: CDR1 MNHNY, CDR2 SVGAGI (reference sequence). The CDR3 totals 15 residues. The CDR3 bases are TGTGCCAGCAGTTATCGAATACAGGGGACCACTGAAGCTTTCTTT. Translating gives CASSYRIQGTTEAFF.

The table lists this clone with a few counts. The V gene is TRBV4-3, the J gene TRBJ1-1; TRBD1 agrees at 10 bases. There are 16 residues in the CDR3. V was clipped by 1 base and J by 0 bases; unmatched bases: 2. Germline V gene sequence: CDR1 LGHNA, CDR2 YSLEER. The CDR3 sequence is CASSQGTGGVNTEAFF. Here the CDR3 DNA reads TGCGCCAGCAGCCAAGGGACAGGGGGTGTGAACACTGAAGCTTTCTTT.

In its sample, this clone was seen many times. The V gene is TRBV4-1, the J gene TRBJ1-6; 8 positions match TRBD1. J lost 7 bases, V lost 0 bases, and 8 bases had no gene match. The germline CDR1 and CDR2 sequences are MGHRA and YSYEKL. CDR3 size: 17 residues. This chain's CDR3 is CASSQDPSRTGNSPLHF. For the CDR3, the DNA is TGCGCCAGCAGCCAAGATCCTTCCAGGACAGGGAATTCACCCCTCCACTTT.

This clone was seen a single time. The J gene is TRBJ2-1, the V gene TRBV7-8, with D possibly being TRBD2 (6 bases). The CDR3 extends over 15 amino acids. CDR1 is SGHVS, CDR2 FQNEAQ, per germline. Trimming stripped 5 bases from V and 2 bases from J, with 13 bases between. CDR3 residues: CASSPGTGAYNEQFF. The CDR3 DNA reads as TGTGCCAGCAGCCCCGGGACTGGAGCCTACAATGAGCAGTTCTTC.

The V and J genes are TRBV9 and TRBJ1-1, with D perhaps matching TRBD1 (6 bases). The V gene's germline CDR1 is SGDLS and CDR2 YYNGEE. V shed 3 bases and J shed 12 bases, with 18 bases lying between them. The CDR3 is 13 residues long. The CDR3 region has the DNA TGTGCCAGCAGCGGTGTGTTTTCAGGGGAAACTTTCTTT. Translation: CASSGVFSGETFF.

This clone has a single count. The chain is built from TRBV2 and TRBJ2-5, with D possibly being TRBD2 (6 bases). Germline lookup yields CDR1 SNHLY and CDR2 FYNNEI. Trimming removed 2 bases at V and 9 bases at J, with 13 bases between. The CDR3 length is 13 residues. CDR3 sequence (DNA): TGTGCCAGCAGTGAATGGGGGGTCCGGGCCCAGTACTTC. Its translation is CASSEWGVRAQYF.

This clone was picked up many times. The rearrangement links TRBV9 to TRBJ1-2, with no clear D. CDR1 is SGDLS and CDR2 is YYNGEE in the germline V gene. The CDR3 totals 15 residues. V lost 5 bases, J lost 4 bases, and 18 bases lay in between. CDR3 amino acids: CASSPEVGRSYGYTF. The CDR3 DNA reads as TGTGCCAGCAGTCCAGAGGTCGGGCGGTCCTATGGCTACACCTTC.

The chain is built from TRBV18 and TRBJ2-7; a weak D match, TRBD1 (6 bases). The CDR3 has 14 amino acids. Germline assignment: CDR1 KGHSH and CDR2 LQKENI. Trimming pared 0 bases from V and 6 bases from J, leaving 12 bases between. CDR3 nucleotide sequence: TGTGCCAGCTCACCACCGACAGGTCAGGGCGAGCAGTACTTC. Encoded protein: CASSPPTGQGEQYF.